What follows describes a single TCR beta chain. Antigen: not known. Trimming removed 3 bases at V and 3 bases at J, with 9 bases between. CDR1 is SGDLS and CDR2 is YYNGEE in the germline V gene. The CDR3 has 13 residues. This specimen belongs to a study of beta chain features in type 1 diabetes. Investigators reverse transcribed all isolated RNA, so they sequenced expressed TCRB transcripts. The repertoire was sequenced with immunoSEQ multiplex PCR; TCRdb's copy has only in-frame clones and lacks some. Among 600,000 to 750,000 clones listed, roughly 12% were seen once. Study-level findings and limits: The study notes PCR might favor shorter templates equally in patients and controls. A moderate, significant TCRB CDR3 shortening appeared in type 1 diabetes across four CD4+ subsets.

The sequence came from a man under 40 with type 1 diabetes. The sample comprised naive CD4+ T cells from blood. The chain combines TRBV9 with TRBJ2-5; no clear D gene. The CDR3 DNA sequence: TGTGCCAGCAGCGCGTCTATAGAAGAGACCCAGTACTTC. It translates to CASSASIEETQYF.